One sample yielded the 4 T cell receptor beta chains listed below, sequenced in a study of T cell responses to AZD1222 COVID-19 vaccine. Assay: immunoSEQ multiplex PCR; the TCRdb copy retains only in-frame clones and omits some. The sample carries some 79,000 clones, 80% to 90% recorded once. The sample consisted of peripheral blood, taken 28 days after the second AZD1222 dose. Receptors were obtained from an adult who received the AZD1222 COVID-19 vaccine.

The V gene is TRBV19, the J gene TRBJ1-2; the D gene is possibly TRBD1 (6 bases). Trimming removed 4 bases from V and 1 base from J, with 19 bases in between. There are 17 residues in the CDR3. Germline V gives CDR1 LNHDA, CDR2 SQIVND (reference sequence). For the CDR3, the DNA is TGTGCCAGTAGTACGCGGGACACCTCACCTCGTAACTATGGCTACACCTTC. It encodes CASSTRDTSPRNYGYTF.

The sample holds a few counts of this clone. In DNA form, the CDR3 reads TGTGCCAGCAGCGTAGGGAGGGGGACTCCCGGCACAGATACGCAGTATTTT. It codes for CASSVGRGTPGTDTQYF. V usage is TRBV9 and J usage is TRBJ2-3; D assignment may be TRBD1 or TRBD2 (6 bases each). The ends were cut back, 0 bases at V and 1 base at J, with 15 bases in the middle. Germline V gene lookup returns CDR1 SGDLS and CDR2 YYNGEE. The CDR3 consists of 17 residues.

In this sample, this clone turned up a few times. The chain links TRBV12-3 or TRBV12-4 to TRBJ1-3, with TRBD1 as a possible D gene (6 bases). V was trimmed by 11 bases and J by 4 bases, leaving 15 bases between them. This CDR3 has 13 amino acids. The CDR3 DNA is TGTGCCTATCAGAGGGGGGGCGGAAACACCATATATTTT. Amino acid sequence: CAYQRGGGNTIYF.

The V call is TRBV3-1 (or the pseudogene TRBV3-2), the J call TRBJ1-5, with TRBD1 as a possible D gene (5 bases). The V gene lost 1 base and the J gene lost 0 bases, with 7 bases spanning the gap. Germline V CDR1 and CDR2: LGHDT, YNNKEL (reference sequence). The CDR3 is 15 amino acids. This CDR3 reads CASSQAGTSNQPQHF. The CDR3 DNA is TGTGCCAGCAGCCAAGCAGGGACTAGCAATCAGCCCCAGCATTTT.